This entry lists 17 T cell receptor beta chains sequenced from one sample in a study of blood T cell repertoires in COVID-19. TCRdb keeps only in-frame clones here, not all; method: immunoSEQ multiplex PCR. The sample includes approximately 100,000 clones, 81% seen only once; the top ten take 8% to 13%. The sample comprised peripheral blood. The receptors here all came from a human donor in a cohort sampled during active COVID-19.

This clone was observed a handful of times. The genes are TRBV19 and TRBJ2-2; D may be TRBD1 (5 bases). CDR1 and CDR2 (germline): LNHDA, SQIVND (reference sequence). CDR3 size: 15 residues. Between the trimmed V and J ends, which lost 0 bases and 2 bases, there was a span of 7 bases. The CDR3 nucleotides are TGTGCCAGTAGTATAGATGACAGCAACACCGGGGAGCTGTTTTTT. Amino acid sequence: CASSIDDSNTGELFF. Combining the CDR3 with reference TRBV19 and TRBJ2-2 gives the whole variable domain DGGITQSPKYLFRKEGQNVTLSCEQNLNHDAMYWYRQDPGQGLRLIYYSQIVNDFQKGDIAEGYSVSREKKESFPLTVTSAQKNPTAFYLCASSIDDSNTGELFFGEGSRLTVL.

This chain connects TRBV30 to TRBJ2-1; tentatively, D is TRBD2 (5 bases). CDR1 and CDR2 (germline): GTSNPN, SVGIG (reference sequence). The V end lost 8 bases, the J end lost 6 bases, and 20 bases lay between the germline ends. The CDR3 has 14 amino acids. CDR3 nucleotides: TGTGCCGGAAGTGGGCCTAGCCGCCCCAATGAGCAGTTCTTC. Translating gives CAGSGPSRPNEQFF.

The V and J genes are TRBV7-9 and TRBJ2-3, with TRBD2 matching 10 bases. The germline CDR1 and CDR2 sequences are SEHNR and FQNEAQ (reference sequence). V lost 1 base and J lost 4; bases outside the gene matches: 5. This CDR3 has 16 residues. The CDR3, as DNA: TGTGCCAGCAGCTTAGGAAGCGGGGGGGCCGCAGATACGCAGTATTTT. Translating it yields CASSLGSGGAADTQYF. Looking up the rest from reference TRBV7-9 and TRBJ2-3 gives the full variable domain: DTGVSQNPRHKITKRGQNVTFRCDPISEHNRLYWYRQTLGQGPEFLTYFQNEAQLEKSRLLSDRFSAERPKGSFSTLEIQRTEQGDSAMYLCASSLGSGGAADTQYFGPGTRLTVL.

The CDR3 DNA sequence: TGTGCCAGCAGCGTATCTGGGACAGTCTCCTACGAGCAGTACTTC. This encodes CASSVSGTVSYEQYF. The chain uses TRBV9 and TRBJ2-7; the match to TRBD1 covers 7 bases. V shed 1 base, J shed 0 bases, and the junction held 4 bases outside the gene matches. Per the germline V gene, CDR1 is SGDLS and CDR2 is YYNGEE. There are 15 residues in the CDR3.

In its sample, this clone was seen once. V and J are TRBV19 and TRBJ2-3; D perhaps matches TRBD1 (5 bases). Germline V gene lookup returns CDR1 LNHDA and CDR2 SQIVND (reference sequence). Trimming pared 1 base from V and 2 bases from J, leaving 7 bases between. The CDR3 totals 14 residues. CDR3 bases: TGTGCCAGTAGTATAGGGACATACACAGATACGCAGTATTTT. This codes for CASSIGTYTDTQYF. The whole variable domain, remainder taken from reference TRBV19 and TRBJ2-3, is DGGITQSPKYLFRKEGQNVTLSCEQNLNHDAMYWYRQDPGQGLRLIYYSQIVNDFQKGDIAEGYSVSREKKESFPLTVTSAQKNPTAFYLCASSIGTYTDTQYFGPGTRLTVL.

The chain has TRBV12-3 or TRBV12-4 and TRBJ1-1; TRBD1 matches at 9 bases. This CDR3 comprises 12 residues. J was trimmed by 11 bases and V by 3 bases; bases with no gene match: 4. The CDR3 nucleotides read TGTGCCAGCAGTTTGGGACAGGGTTGGGCTTTCTTT. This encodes CASSLGQGWAFF.

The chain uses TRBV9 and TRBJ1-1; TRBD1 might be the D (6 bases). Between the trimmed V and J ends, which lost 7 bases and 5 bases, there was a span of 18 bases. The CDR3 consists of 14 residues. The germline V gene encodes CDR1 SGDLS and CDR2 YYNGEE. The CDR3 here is CASGMRDTLTEAFF. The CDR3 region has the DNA TGTGCCAGCGGCATGAGGGACACCCTAACTGAAGCTTTCTTT.

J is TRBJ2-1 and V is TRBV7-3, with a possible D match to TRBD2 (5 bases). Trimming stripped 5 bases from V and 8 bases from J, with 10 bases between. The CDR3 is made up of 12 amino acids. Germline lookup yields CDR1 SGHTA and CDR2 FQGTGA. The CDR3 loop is CASSRARDEQFF. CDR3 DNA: TGTGCCAGCAGCCGAGCGAGGGATGAGCAGTTCTTC.

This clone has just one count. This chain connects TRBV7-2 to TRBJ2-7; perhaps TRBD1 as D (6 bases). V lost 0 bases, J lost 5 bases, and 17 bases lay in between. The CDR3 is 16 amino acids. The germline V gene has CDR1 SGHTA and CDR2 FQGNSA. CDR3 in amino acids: CASSLARDRSTNEQYF. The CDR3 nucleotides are TGTGCCAGCAGCTTAGCGCGCGACAGGTCTACGAACGAGCAGTACTTC.

CDR3 coding DNA: TGTGCCAGCAACCGCGGGGGGACTGAAGCTTTCTTT. This sequence encodes CASNRGGTEAFF. The J gene is TRBJ1-1, the V gene TRBV6-6; possibly TRBD1 for D (5 bases). The CDR3 contains 12 residues. V lost 7 bases and J 5 bases, leaving 11 bases between the germline ends. Germline assignment: CDR1 MNHNY and CDR2 SVGAGI (reference sequence).

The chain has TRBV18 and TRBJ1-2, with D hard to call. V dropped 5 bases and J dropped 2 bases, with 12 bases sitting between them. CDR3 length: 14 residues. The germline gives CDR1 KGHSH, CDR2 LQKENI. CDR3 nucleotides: TGTGCCAGCTCATCCTACACGGAGAACTATGGCTACACCTTC. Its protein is CASSSYTENYGYTF.

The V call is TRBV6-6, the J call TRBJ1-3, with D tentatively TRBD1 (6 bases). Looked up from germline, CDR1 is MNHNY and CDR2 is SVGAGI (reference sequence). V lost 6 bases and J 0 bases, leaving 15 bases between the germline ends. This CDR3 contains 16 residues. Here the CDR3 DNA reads TGTGCCAGCAGACCCACAGGGCGCCTCTCTGGAAACACCATATATTTT. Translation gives CASRPTGRLSGNTIYF.

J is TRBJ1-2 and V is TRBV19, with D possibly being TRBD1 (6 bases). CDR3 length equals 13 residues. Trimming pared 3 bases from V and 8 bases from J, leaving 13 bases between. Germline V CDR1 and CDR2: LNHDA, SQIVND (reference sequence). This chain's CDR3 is CASSIQGPWGYTF. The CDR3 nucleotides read TGTGCCAGTAGTATCCAGGGGCCCTGGGGCTACACCTTC. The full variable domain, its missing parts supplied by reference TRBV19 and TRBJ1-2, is DGGITQSPKYLFRKEGQNVTLSCEQNLNHDAMYWYRQDPGQGLRLIYYSQIVNDFQKGDIAEGYSVSREKKESFPLTVTSAQKNPTAFYLCASSIQGPWGYTFGSGTRLTVV.

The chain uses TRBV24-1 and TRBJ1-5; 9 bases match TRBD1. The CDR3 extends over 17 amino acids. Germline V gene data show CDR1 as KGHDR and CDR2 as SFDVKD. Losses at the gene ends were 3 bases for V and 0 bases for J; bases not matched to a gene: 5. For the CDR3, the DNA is TGTGCCACCAGTGATACGACAGGGGGAAATAGCAATCAGCCCCAGCATTTT. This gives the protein CATSDTTGGNSNQPQHF.

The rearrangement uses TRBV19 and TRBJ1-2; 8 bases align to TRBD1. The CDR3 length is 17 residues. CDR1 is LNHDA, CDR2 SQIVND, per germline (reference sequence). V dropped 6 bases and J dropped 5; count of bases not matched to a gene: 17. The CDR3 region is CASSLDRGREVKYGYTF. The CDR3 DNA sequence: TGTGCCAGTAGCCTCGACAGGGGCCGGGAAGTTAAGTATGGCTACACCTTC.

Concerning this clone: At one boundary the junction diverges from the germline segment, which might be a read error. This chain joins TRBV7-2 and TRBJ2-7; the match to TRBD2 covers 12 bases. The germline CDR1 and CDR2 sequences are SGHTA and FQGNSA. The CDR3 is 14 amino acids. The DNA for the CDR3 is TGTGCCAGCAGCCTAGCGGGAGGGGGTAGCGAGCAGTACTTC. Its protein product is CASSLAGGGSEQYF.

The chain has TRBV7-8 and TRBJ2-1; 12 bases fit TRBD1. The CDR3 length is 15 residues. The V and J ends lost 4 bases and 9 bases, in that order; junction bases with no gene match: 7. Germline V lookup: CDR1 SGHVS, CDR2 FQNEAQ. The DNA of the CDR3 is TGTGCCAGCAGCTCGGGACAGGGGGCGGCGAGTGAGCAGTTCTTC. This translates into CASSSGQGAASEQFF.